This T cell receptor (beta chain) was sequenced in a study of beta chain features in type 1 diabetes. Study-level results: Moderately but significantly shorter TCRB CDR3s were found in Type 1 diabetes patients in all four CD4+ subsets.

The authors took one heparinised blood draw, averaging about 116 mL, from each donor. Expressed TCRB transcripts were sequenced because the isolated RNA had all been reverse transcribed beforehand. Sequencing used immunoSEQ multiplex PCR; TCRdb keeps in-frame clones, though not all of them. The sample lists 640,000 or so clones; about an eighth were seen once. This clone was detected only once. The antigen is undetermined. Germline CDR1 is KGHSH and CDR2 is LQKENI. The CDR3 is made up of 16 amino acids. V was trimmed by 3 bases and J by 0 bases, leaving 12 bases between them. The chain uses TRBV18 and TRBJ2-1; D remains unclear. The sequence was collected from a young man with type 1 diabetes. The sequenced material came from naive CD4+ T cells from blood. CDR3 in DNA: TGTGCCAGCTCACCCGGCCCCGCGAGCTCCTACAATGAGCAGTTCTTC. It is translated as CASSPGPASSYNEQFF. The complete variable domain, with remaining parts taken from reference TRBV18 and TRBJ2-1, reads NAGVMQNPRHLVRRRGQEARLRCSPMKGHSHVYWYRQLPEEGLKFMVYLQKENIIDESGMPKERFSAEFPKEGPSILRIQQVVRGDSAAYFCASSPGPASSYNEQFFGPGTRLTVL.